The rows below give T cell receptor beta chains drawn from one sample of a study of T cells in Graves' hyperthyroidism and ophthalmopathy. TCRdb reprocessed the multiplex PCR reads via MiXCR and lists one record per CDR3 protein. The sample lists some 760,000 distinct CDR3 sequences, about 15% occurring once. Sequencing used blood. These receptor sequences come from a woman aged 18-29 years with Graves' hyperthyroidism. Both conserved end residues are part of each CDR3. The D gene is left open where the match is weak. Rows give clone size only sometimes, using once, few, many, or a class for an expanded clone.

clone size	J gene	D gene	V gene	CDR3 protein	CDR3 DNA
few	TRBJ2-3	NA	TRBV29-1	CSVAPEGGQYF	TGCAGCGTCGCCCCGGAGGGGGGTCAGTATTTT
many	TRBJ2-3	NA	TRBV7-8	CASSLDRSSTDTQYF	TGTGCCAGCAGCTTAGACAGATCTAGCACAGATACGCAGTATTTT
NA	TRBJ2-1	TRBD2	TRBV13	CASSHKPYGLAGVNEQFF	TGTGCCAGCAGCCATAAGCCCTATGGACTAGCGGGAGTGAATGAGCAGTTCTTC
NA	TRBJ2-1	NA	TRBV11-2	CASSQDSGPYNEQFF	TGCGCCAGCAGCCAAGATAGCGGACCATACAATGAGCAGTTCTTC
NA	TRBJ1-5	NA	TRBV20-1	CSGAQGTPAQHF	TGCAGTGGGGCTCAGGGAACCCCCGCCCAGCATTTT
NA	TRBJ2-5	TRBD2	TRBV24-1	CATSDSAGGDETQYF	TGTGCCACCAGTGATTCAGCGGGAGGCGACGAGACCCAGTACTTC
many	TRBJ2-1	TRBD1	TRBV12-3/TRBV12-4	CASSSPGTGAHYNEQFF	TGTGCCAGCAGTTCCCCCGGGACAGGGGCCCACTACAATGAGCAGTTCTTC
many	TRBJ2-3	TRBD2	TRBV7-9	CASSDTSGATDTQYF	TGTGCCAGCAGCGACACTAGCGGGGCTACGGATACGCAGTATTTT
NA	TRBJ1-1	NA	TRBV29-1	CSVWGGWELNTEAFF	TGCAGCGTTTGGGGAGGCTGGGAATTGAACACTGAAGCTTTCTTT
few	TRBJ2-1	NA	TRBV19	CASSIDGGMGLEQFF	TGTGCCAGTAGTATAGACGGCGGGATGGGTCTTGAGCAGTTCTTC
few	TRBJ2-7	NA	TRBV28	CASSPETPLGEQYF	TGTGCCAGCAGTCCTGAGACACCCCTGGGGGAGCAGTACTTC
many	TRBJ2-7	NA	TRBV2	CASSEGRGQTYEQYF	TGTGCCAGCAGTGAAGGAAGGGGCCAAACCTACGAGCAGTACTTC
few	TRBJ2-1	NA	TRBV12-3/TRBV12-4	CASSVDGRGIDNEQFF	TGTGCCAGCAGCGTCGACGGCAGGGGTATCGACAATGAGCAGTTCTTC
NA	TRBJ2-7	NA	TRBV7-9	CASRYLASEQYF	TGTGCCAGCAGGTATCTAGCTTCCGAGCAGTACTTC